What follows is one T cell receptor (beta chain) and its context. Its antigen is undetermined. This CDR3 contains 14 residues. V shed 11 bases and J shed 4 bases, with 17 bases lying between them. The germline V gene encodes CDR1 SNHLY and CDR2 FYNNEI. TCRdb keeps only in-frame clones here, not all; method: immunoSEQ multiplex PCR. This table has fewer than 180,000 clones, 80% to 95% appearing once. This specimen comes from a study of T cell responses to AZD1222 COVID-19 vaccine. Study observations and caveats: Just 5 to 7 people given AZD1222 tested seropositive at baseline.

The sample consisted of peripheral blood, taken 28 days after the second AZD1222 dose. The sequence derives from an adult who received the AZD1222 COVID-19 vaccine. The chain is built from TRBV2 and TRBJ1-4; a weak D match, TRBD1 (6 bases). The CDR3 DNA reads TGTGCCGGGAAAAGGGGACACTTTAATGAAAAACTGTTTTTT. Translated, it gives CAGKRGHFNEKLFF.